Following are 18 T cell receptor beta chains from one sample sequenced in a study of cytomegalovirus exposure and HLA in healthy donors. Repertoires were generated with immunoSEQ multiplex PCR, while TCRdb's copy carries only in-frame clones and drops some. The sample consists of around 130,000 clones, around nine tenths of them appearing once. The material sequenced was PBMCs. The receptors stem from a man younger than 40 in good health and CMV-seronegative.

This chain links TRBV9 with TRBJ2-7; D is perhaps TRBD2 (6 bases). The CDR3 totals 15 residues. From germline, CDR1 is SGDLS and CDR2 YYNGEE. V dropped 2 bases and J dropped 2 bases, with 14 bases sitting between them. CDR3 DNA sequence: TGTGCCAGCAGCGTCTCACCGCGGGAAACCTACGAGCAGTACTTC. Protein: CASSVSPRETYEQYF.

The CDR3 DNA sequence: TGTGCCAGCAGCGTAGATCCCGGGGTGGCGAACACTGAAGCTTTCTTT. Its protein is CASSVDPGVANTEAFF. This chain uses TRBV9 with TRBJ1-1; no clear D. CDR3 length: 16 amino acids. V was trimmed by 0 bases and J by 1 base, leaving 13 bases between them. Germline V CDR1 and CDR2: SGDLS, YYNGEE.

The rearrangement uses TRBV2 and TRBJ2-1, with a possible D match to TRBD2 (6 bases). Trimming removed 9 bases from V and 6 bases from J, with 18 bases in between. This CDR3 region has 14 residues. Germline loops: CDR1 SNHLY, CDR2 FYNNEI. This CDR3 is CARKGRTFSNEQFF. In nucleotides, the CDR3 is TGTGCCAGGAAGGGGAGGACGTTTTCCAATGAGCAGTTCTTC.

Concerning this clone itself: The same CDR3 arises from other DNA sequences in this sample as well. The rearrangement links TRBV5-6 to TRBJ2-7, with 7 bases fitting TRBD1. J lost 5 bases, V lost 0 bases, and 2 bases had no gene match. This CDR3 comprises 13 residues. Germline values: CDR1 SGHDT, CDR2 YYEEEE. For the CDR3, the DNA is TGTGCCAGCAGCTTGGGACAGGGTAACGAGCAGTACTTC. Translating gives CASSLGQGNEQYF. Complete variable domain (other parts from reference TRBV5-6 and TRBJ2-7): DAGVTQSPTHLIKTRGQQVTLRCSPKSGHDTVSWYQQALGQGPQFIFQYYEEEERQRGNFPDRFSGHQFPNYSSELNVNALLLGDSALYLCASSLGQGNEQYFGPGTRLTVT.

This clone was seen only a few times. The chain uses TRBV25-1 and TRBJ1-6, with a possible D match to TRBD1 (6 bases). Germline CDR1 and CDR2: MGHDK and SYGVNS. The CDR3 runs to 12 residues. V was shortened by 0 bases and J by 16 bases, with 10 bases between the two germline ends. CDR3 residues: CASSEYGDNLHF. The CDR3 nucleotides are TGTGCCAGCAGTGAATATGGGGACAATCTCCACTTT.

This clone was found once. The chain combines TRBV5-4 with TRBJ2-7; 9 bases align to TRBD1. Germline V gives CDR1 SGHNT, CDR2 YYREEE (reference sequence). The CDR3 covers 15 residues. The V and J ends lost 0 bases and 5 bases, in that order; junction bases with no gene match: 6. The CDR3 region is CASSLVTGGKDEQYF. The CDR3 DNA reads as TGTGCCAGCAGCTTGGTGACAGGGGGAAAGGACGAGCAGTACTTC.

The J gene is TRBJ2-4, the V gene TRBV30; 7 bases line up with TRBD2. Germline-derived CDR1 and CDR2 are GTSNPN and SVGIG (reference sequence). CDR3 length equals 13 residues. Unmatched junction bases numbered 5, after V lost 3 bases and J lost 6 bases. The CDR3 sequence: CAWSGAGVNIQYF. The CDR3, as DNA: TGTGCCTGGAGCGGGGCGGGAGTAAACATTCAGTACTTC.

This chain links TRBV4-1 with TRBJ2-1; 10 bases fit TRBD2. V lost 5 bases to trimming and J lost 0 bases; unmatched junction nucleotides: 1. The CDR3 is 15 residues long. Germline lookup yields CDR1 MGHRA and CDR2 YSYEKL. CDR3 amino acids: CASSASGSSYNEQFF. Written as DNA, the CDR3 is TGCGCCAGCAGCGCTAGCGGGAGCTCCTACAATGAGCAGTTCTTC.

The V call is TRBV29-1, the J call TRBJ1-1, with 7 bases matching TRBD1. V dropped 7 bases and J dropped 0; count of bases not matched to a gene: 5. This CDR3 has 13 residues. Germline V lookup: CDR1 SQVTM, CDR2 ANQGSEA. CDR3 amino acids: CSGYRGMNTEAFF. CDR3 DNA: TGCAGCGGCTACAGGGGCATGAACACTGAAGCTTTCTTT. Looking up the rest from reference TRBV29-1 and TRBJ1-1 gives the full variable domain: SAVISQKPSRDICQRGTSLTIQCQVDSQVTMMFWYRQQPGQSLTLIATANQGSEATYESGFVIDKFPISRPNLTFSTLTVSNMSPEDSSIYLCSGYRGMNTEAFFGQGTRLTVV.

V usage is TRBV18 and J usage is TRBJ1-2; 9 positions agree with TRBD1. Per the germline V gene, CDR1 is KGHSH and CDR2 is LQKENI. With V trimmed by 5 bases and J by 7 bases, 14 bases remained unmatched. There are 16 residues in the CDR3. The CDR3 bases are TGTGCCAGCTCAGAATTCCGGGACAGGGCCGCGATTGGCTACACCTTC. Protein: CASSEFRDRAAIGYTF.

The chain has TRBV5-1 and TRBJ1-5, with TRBD1 matching 8 bases. From germline, CDR1 is SGHRS and CDR2 YFSETQ. Trimming at V came to 4 bases and at J to 5 bases, leaving 8 bases not matched to a gene. The CDR3 runs 15 residues. The CDR3 sequence: CASSLTGEVYQPQHF. The DNA of the CDR3 is TGCGCCAGCAGCCTGACAGGGGAAGTCTATCAGCCCCAGCATTTT.

The chain recombines TRBV7-9 with TRBJ2-5; 15 bases match TRBD2. Per the germline V gene, CDR1 is SEHNR and CDR2 is FQNEAQ (reference sequence). V lost 3 bases to trimming and J lost 1 base; unmatched junction nucleotides: 3. The CDR3 has 17 amino acids. The CDR3 protein is CASSLGLAGGPQETQYF. The CDR3 DNA is TGTGCCAGCAGCTTGGGACTAGCGGGAGGACCCCAAGAGACCCAGTACTTC.

For the CDR3, the DNA is TGTGCCAGCAGCCCGGGAGGAGGGCCTAATGAAAAACTGTTTTTT. It codes for CASSPGGGPNEKLFF. The chain combines TRBV7-3 with TRBJ1-4, with unresolved D. Germline V gene lookup returns CDR1 SGHTA and CDR2 FQGTGA. V was trimmed by 5 bases and J by 3 bases, leaving 13 bases between them. The CDR3 spans 15 residues.

CDR3 DNA sequence: TGCGCCAGCAGCGAACACAGGGGATCAGGCACCGGGGAGCTGTTTTTT. It yields the protein CASSEHRGSGTGELFF. V and J are TRBV5-1 and TRBJ2-2; 7 bases align to TRBD1. V was clipped by 4 bases and J by 4 bases; unmatched bases: 10. The germline V gene encodes CDR1 SGHRS and CDR2 YFSETQ. The CDR3 extends over 16 amino acids.

The rearrangement links TRBV18 to TRBJ2-5, with TRBD1 matching over 8 bases. CDR1 and CDR2 (germline): KGHSH, LQKENI. The CDR3 is 13 residues long. The J segment lost 3 bases and the V segment lost 5 bases, leaving 2 bases of the junction unmatched. The CDR3 region is CASSETGEETQYF. The CDR3 nucleotides read TGTGCCAGCTCAGAGACAGGGGAAGAGACCCAGTACTTC.

The chain is built from TRBV18 and TRBJ2-1, with 11 positions matching TRBD2. Germline V gives CDR1 KGHSH, CDR2 LQKENI. The CDR3 extends over 17 amino acids. Unmatched junction bases numbered 15, after V lost 6 bases and J lost 8 bases. CDR3 in DNA: TGTGCCAGCTCCATAACGGGGACTAGCGGCAAAGGGGATGAGCAGTTCTTC. Protein: CASSITGTSGKGDEQFF.

The chain is built from TRBV19 and TRBJ1-2; D uncertain. Deletions cut 5 bases from V and 5 bases from J, with 12 bases between. This CDR3 has 13 residues. CDR1 LNHDA and CDR2 SQIVND come from the germline V gene (reference sequence). CDR3 region: CASSPHEDYGYTF. The CDR3 DNA reads TGTGCCAGTAGTCCTCACGAGGATTATGGCTACACCTTC.

This clone came up a few times. The V call is TRBV19, the J call TRBJ1-1; D may be TRBD1 (6 bases). CDR1 and CDR2 from the germline V gene are LNHDA and SQIVND (reference sequence). The CDR3 runs to 11 residues. V was cut by 10 bases and J by 4 bases, with 10 bases left in between. CDR3 sequence (DNA): TGTGCCACCCAACAGGGCACTGAAGCTTTCTTT. The encoded protein is CATQQGTEAFF.